One and the same sample provided the 22 T cell receptor beta chains below, sequenced in a study of blood T cells in healthy people across ages. A second PCR, run for roughly 7 to 12 cycles, used a sample-barcoded 5' primer plus a J-beta primer mix. MiXCR was run by TCRdb on the 5' RACE reads, yielding one entry per CDR3 protein. The top ten clones hold more than 20% of a sample with approximately 730,000 distinct CDR3 sequences, roughly 43% of them seen once. Material for sequencing was blood. The origin of the receptors is a woman aged 55-75 years in good health.

CDR3 sequence (DNA): TGTGCCACCAGTGGCAACAGGGAGGGCACAGATACGCAGTATTTT. The encoded protein is CATSGNREGTDTQYF. The V and J genes are TRBV24-1 and TRBJ2-3; the D gene could be TRBD1 or TRBD2 (6 bases each). Trimming pared 5 bases from V and 1 base from J, leaving 12 bases between. Germline CDR1 and CDR2: KGHDR and SFDVKD. This CDR3 comprises 15 residues.

The rearrangement links TRBV20-1 to TRBJ2-1; 9 nucleotides agree with TRBD1. Losses at the gene ends were 5 bases for V and 7 bases for J; bases not matched to a gene: 18. Germline V lookup: CDR1 DFQATT, CDR2 SNEGSKA (reference sequence). The CDR3 sequence is 17 residues long. The CDR3 region is CSASNSRGQGSRNEQFF. CDR3 bases: TGCAGTGCTTCGAATAGCCGGGGACAGGGATCCAGGAATGAGCAGTTCTTC.

The rearrangement uses TRBV7-3 and TRBJ2-3; possibly TRBD2 for D (6 bases). Germline lookup yields CDR1 SGHTA and CDR2 FQGTGA. The CDR3 consists of 16 residues. V was pared by 1 base and J by 1 base, with 12 bases between. CDR3 region: CASSLSSGLRTDTQYF. In DNA form, the CDR3 reads TGTGCCAGCAGCTTAAGTAGCGGCCTCCGCACAGATACGCAGTATTTT.

This clonotype was seen at least ten times. The chain carries TRBV11-1 and TRBJ2-7; 12 nucleotides line up with TRBD2. Germline V CDR1 and CDR2: SGHAT, FQDESV (reference sequence). The CDR3 has 15 residues. The V segment lost 0 bases and the J segment 3 bases; nucleotides outside the gene matches: 0. Written as DNA, the CDR3 is TGTGCCAGCAGCTTAGCGACTAGCGGGGGCTACGAGCAGTACTTC. Translated: CASSLATSGGYEQYF.

The V and J genes are TRBV25-1 and TRBJ1-2; 8 bases line up with TRBD1. This CDR3 comprises 14 residues. Germline V gene sequence: CDR1 MGHDK, CDR2 SYGVNS. Trimming at V came to 10 bases and at J to 8 bases, leaving 15 bases not matched to a gene. The DNA for the CDR3 is TGTGCCAATTCCCTTCCCGGGACAGGTAACGGCTACACCTTC. This codes for CANSLPGTGNGYTF.

Regarding this clonotype: Since a much larger clone is just one base distant, this may be a read error. This chain uses TRBV4-2 with TRBJ2-7; D is possibly TRBD2 (5 bases). The germline V gene has CDR1 LGHNA and CDR2 YNFKEQ. Between the trimmed V and J ends, which lost 0 bases and 0 bases, there was a span of 12 bases. There are 16 residues in the CDR3. The CDR3 DNA reads TGTGCCAGCAGCCAAGAACCAGCGGTAGACTCCTACGAGCAGTACTTC. Amino acid sequence: CASSQEPAVDSYEQYF.

The chain couples TRBV6-6 to TRBJ1-4; no clear D. The germline V gene encodes CDR1 MNHNY and CDR2 SVGAGI (reference sequence). The V end was cut by 1 base, the J end by 11 bases, with 8 bases between. There are 12 residues in the CDR3. The CDR3 region is CASSYYLDKLFF. For the CDR3, the DNA is TGTGCCAGCAGTTACTACTTGGACAAACTGTTTTTT.

This clonotype was seen a few times. DNA for the CDR3: TGTGCCAGCAGCTTAGGGCGGGGTGGGGAGCAGTACTTC. It is translated as CASSLGRGGEQYF. The chain recombines TRBV7-2 with TRBJ2-7, with D possibly being TRBD2 (6 bases). There are 13 residues in the CDR3. The germline V gene has CDR1 SGHTA and CDR2 FQGNSA. The V end lost 1 base, the J end lost 7 bases, and 11 bases lay between the germline ends.

The V call is TRBV2, the J call TRBJ2-1; D assignment may be TRBD1 or TRBD2 (6 bases each). V lost 0 bases and J 13 bases, leaving 10 bases between the germline ends. The germline gives CDR1 SNHLY, CDR2 FYNNEI. This CDR3 has 12 residues. The CDR3 spells CASSEARGVQFF. Written as DNA, the CDR3 is TGTGCCAGCAGTGAAGCAAGGGGGGTTCAGTTCTTC.

This clonotype appeared a few times. The V call is TRBV6-2 or TRBV6-3, the J call TRBJ1-6, with D possibly TRBD1 on 5 matching bases. V gave up 2 bases and J gave up 10 bases, with 15 bases separating them. The germline gives CDR1 MNHEY, CDR2 SVGEGT. There are 15 residues in the CDR3. The CDR3 spells CASSYPPGLRSPLHF. In nucleotides, the CDR3 is TGTGCCAGCAGTTACCCCCCAGGGTTAAGATCACCCCTCCACTTT.

In DNA form, the CDR3 reads TGTGCCAGCAGTGAAGACAGCTCGAACACTGAAGCTTTCTTT. This translates into CASSEDSSNTEAFF. The gene calls are TRBV2 and TRBJ1-1; D unclear. Trimming removed 1 base from V and 1 base from J, with 7 bases in between. Germline CDR1 SNHLY, CDR2 FYNNEI. This CDR3 comprises 14 residues.

The table lists this clonotype with a count of one. The chain's CDR3 is CASSKKRLAGTDTQYF. The CDR3 region has the DNA TGTGCCAGCAGCAAAAAGAGGCTAGCGGGCACAGATACGCAGTATTTT. J is TRBJ2-3 and V is TRBV7-2, with 7 nucleotides matching TRBD2. CDR3 length: 16 amino acids. CDR1 and CDR2 (germline): SGHTA, FQGNSA. Trimming cost V 5 bases and J 1 base; bases outside gene matches: 9.

This clonotype has just one count. The chain couples TRBV29-1 to TRBJ2-2; TRBD2 aligns across 7 bases. V shed 4 bases, J shed 1 base, and the junction held 6 bases outside the gene matches. CDR1 and CDR2 from the germline V gene are SQVTM and ANQGSEA. This CDR3 is built from 15 residues. The CDR3 coding sequence is TGCAGCGTTGCACGGCTAGCGGAGAACACCGGGGAGCTGTTTTTT. Its protein product is CSVARLAENTGELFF.

This clonotype was picked up many times. V and J are TRBV9 and TRBJ2-5; perhaps TRBD2 as D (6 bases). The length of the CDR3 is 13 residues. Between the trimmed V and J ends, which lost 0 bases and 5 bases, there was a span of 8 bases. Germline-derived CDR1 and CDR2 are SGDLS and YYNGEE. The CDR3 reads CASSVAGGETQYF. The CDR3 DNA reads as TGTGCCAGCAGCGTAGCTGGGGGGGAGACCCAGTACTTC.

The V call is TRBV7-2, the J call TRBJ2-5; D is tentatively TRBD1 or TRBD2 (5 bases each). The J call may be faulty, since TRBJ2-7 better matches the DNA end. Germline values: CDR1 SGHTA, CDR2 FQGNSA. The CDR3 covers 14 residues. CDR3 amino acids: CASTQRAGTYEQYF. DNA of the CDR3: TGTGCCAGCACCCAGAGGGCAGGGACCTACGAGCAGTACTTC.

CDR3 in amino acids: CASSSRTSGYTGELFF. The CDR3 DNA follows: TGCGCCAGCAGTTCCCGGACTAGCGGTTACACCGGGGAGCTGTTTTTT. This chain connects TRBV5-1 to TRBJ2-2; 10 positions agree with TRBD2. The CDR3 consists of 16 residues. Trimming cost V 5 bases and J 3 bases; bases outside gene matches: 7. Germline V gene lookup returns CDR1 SGHRS and CDR2 YFSETQ.

This clonotype occurred many times. A read error is possible here, since a much larger clone lies one base away. V usage is TRBV7-2 and J usage is TRBJ1-4, with 10 bases identical to TRBD1. In germline, CDR1 is SGHTA, CDR2 FQGNSA. The trim removed 4 bases at V and 8 bases at J, leaving 7 bases unmatched. This CDR3 spans 15 amino acids. CDR3 in DNA: TGTGCCAGCAGCTGTCGGGGACAGGGGCAAGAAAAACTGTTTTTT. Amino acid sequence: CASSCRGQGQEKLFF.

The gene calls are TRBV4-3 and TRBJ2-1; TRBD2 aligns across 7 bases. Germline V gene data show CDR1 as LGHNA and CDR2 as YSLEER. The J segment lost 3 bases and the V segment lost 0 bases, leaving 5 bases of the junction unmatched. The CDR3 runs to 16 residues. CDR3 in DNA: TGCGCCAGCAGCCAAGATCCCGGGACTAACTACAATGAGCAGTTCTTC. Its protein product is CASSQDPGTNYNEQFF.

The chain joins TRBV5-6 to TRBJ2-1; D remains unclear. Germline CDR1 reads SGHDT; CDR2 reads YYEEEE. Between the trimmed V and J ends, which lost 0 bases and 12 bases, there was a span of 10 bases. The CDR3 runs to 12 residues. CDR3 loop: CASSLAIGGQFF. As DNA, the CDR3 is TGTGCCAGCAGCTTGGCCATAGGTGGGCAGTTCTTC.

This chain uses TRBV5-1 with TRBJ2-2, with TRBD1 matching over 7 bases. The germline V gene encodes CDR1 SGHRS and CDR2 YFSETQ. There are 15 residues in the CDR3. V was clipped by 1 base and J by 5 bases; unmatched bases: 5. Here the CDR3 reads CASSLTGARTGELFF. The DNA of the CDR3 is TGCGCCAGCAGCTTGACAGGGGCGCGGACCGGGGAGCTGTTTTTT.

The V gene is TRBV27, the J gene TRBJ1-6; TRBD1 agrees at 7 bases. The CDR3 is made up of 15 amino acids. Germline trimming cut 6 bases from V and 7 bases from J; bases unmatched to any gene: 9. Germline V gene lookup returns CDR1 MNHEY and CDR2 SMNVEV (reference sequence). CDR3 sequence reads: CASSLGSRGNSPLHF. CDR3 DNA sequence: TGTGCCAGCAGCCTAGGTTCCAGGGGGAATTCACCCCTCCACTTT.

The chain has TRBV28 and TRBJ2-7, with TRBD2 matching 11 bases. V lost 2 bases, J lost 4 bases, and 4 bases stayed unmatched. The CDR3 spans 15 residues. Per germline, CDR1 MDHEN and CDR2 SYDVKM. The CDR3, as DNA: TGTGCCAGCAGTTTAGTACTAGCGGGAGTTTACGAGCAGTACTTC. Its protein is CASSLVLAGVYEQYF.